This T cell receptor beta chain is from a study of identical twins. Whole-study findings and limits: The abundant beta clonotypes from cord blood had fewer insertions, and memory repertoires had none of this.

This clonotype was seen a few times. Antigen: not known. TCRdb re-called the 5' RACE reads with MiXCR, one entry per CDR3 protein. The sample has some 1,700,000 distinct CDR3 sequences, roughly 35% seen once. Germline assignment: CDR1 MNHNY and CDR2 SVGAGI (reference sequence). V dropped 7 bases and J dropped 4; count of bases not matched to a gene: 9. CDR3 length equals 14 residues. The clonotype was recovered from a newborn girl in good health. The sequencing input was cord blood. The chain combines TRBV6-6 with TRBJ1-2, with 7 bases lining up with TRBD1. CDR3: CASTIRQGPYGYTF. CDR3 sequence (DNA): TGTGCCAGCACCATAAGACAGGGCCCCTATGGCTACACCTTC.